This T cell receptor (beta chain) was observed in a study of a mutant IDH1 vaccine in newly diagnosed glioma. Time point of the sample: week 35, safety follow-up. The study gave 300 ug of mutant IDH1 20-mer peptide per vaccine dose, with topical imiquimod. Here immunoSEQ multiplex PCR was the method, and the copy in TCRdb shows in-frame clones only, minus some. The repertoire holds about 47,000 clones, with more than 70% as singletons. Comments on this clone: Its antigen is undetermined.

The source material was PBMCs, sampled from a glioma patient whose treatment included an IDH1 peptide vaccine. The receptor comes from a woman between 35 and 50 years old with glioma.

CDR3 protein: CASSKAGIGYGYTF. The DNA of the CDR3 is TGCGCCAGCAGTAAAGCAGGGATAGGCTATGGCTACACCTTC. The rearrangement joins TRBV5-1 to TRBJ1-2; perhaps TRBD1 as D (5 bases). V was pared by 5 bases and J by 4 bases, with 15 bases between. CDR1 and CDR2 (germline): SGHRS, YFSETQ. The CDR3 consists of 14 residues.